This entry concerns a single T cell receptor beta chain. This record belongs to a study of blood T cell repertoires in COVID-19. Study information: Spain, Italy and the United States supplied samples that represented acute and convalescent COVID-19. PBMCs, B-cell-depleted T cells, or T cells were the source of the cDNA or gDNA that made up the material.

CDR3 size: 16 residues. Germline CDR1 SGHTS, CDR2 YDEGEE. V lost 4 bases and J lost 10; bases outside the gene matches: 14. How the authors handled the data: Amplification of reference gene primers was used by the study to estimate nucleated cell counts. Sequenced by immunoSEQ multiplex PCR; TCRdb stores in-frame clones only, minus some. The DNA was the basis for D and trimming; V, J and clone size are from that table. The sample includes 200,000 to 250,000 clones, about 80% of them seen just once. Sequencing was done on a sample of peripheral blood. The chain has TRBV5-8 and TRBJ1-6; 7 bases line up with TRBD1. This sequence originates from an elderly man with acute or convalescent COVID-19. The CDR3 region has the DNA TGTGCCAGCAGCCGAGCCTATGGGACAGTGAGATCACCCCTCCACTTT. The encoded protein is CASSRAYGTVRSPLHF.